The entry below gives a single T cell receptor (beta chain) sequence along with its context. The entry originates in a study of blood T cell repertoires in COVID-19. Overall study context: PBMCs, B-cell-depleted T cells, or T cells provided the cDNA or gDNA that made up the material.

Sequenced by immunoSEQ multiplex PCR; TCRdb stores in-frame clones only, minus some. The sample holds about 130,000 clones, roughly four fifths seen once. V shed 2 bases and J shed 0 bases, with 16 bases lying between them. Germline-derived CDR1 and CDR2 are SEHNR and FQNEAQ (reference sequence). The CDR3 covers 18 residues. The sample consisted of peripheral blood. The clonotype originates from a man aged 35 to 55 with active or convalescent COVID-19. V gene TRBV7-9 combines with J gene TRBJ1-4; possibly TRBD1 for D (5 bases). Here the CDR3 reads CASSLTFGREATNEKLFF. Written as DNA, the CDR3 is TGTGCCAGCAGCTTAACTTTCGGCAGGGAGGCAACTAATGAAAAACTGTTTTTT.